At least ten counts were recorded for the clone carrying this TCR beta chain. Antigen: not known. This specimen comes from a study of T cells in Graves' hyperthyroidism and ophthalmopathy. Study-level results: Classification by a 13 V-J model distinguished ophthalmopathy from stable hyperthyroidism. Expanded thyroid clonotypes (above 0.001) were mostly also found in blood.

Blood from later-ophthalmopathy patients was taken at first hyperthyroidism diagnosis. What was amplified from RNA transcripts were TCR beta CDR3 regions. Initially, a first-round RT-PCR of the TCR CDR3 employed the HTBI primer set. TCRdb re-called the multiplex PCR reads with MiXCR, one entry per CDR3 protein. The table includes about 160,000 distinct CDR3 sequences, around 8.9% detected once. Trimming removed 5 bases from V and 0 bases from J, with 16 bases in between. Germline CDR1 is PRHDT and CDR2 is FYEKMQ (reference sequence). The CDR3 consists of 16 residues. Material for sequencing was blood. The chain combines TRBV13 with TRBJ1-2; no clear D. This sequence originates from a woman between 18 and 29 years old with Graves' hyperthyroidism that later progressed to Graves' ophthalmopathy. The DNA of the CDR3 is TGTGCCAGCAGCCACTCGACGGATAGAACTAACTATGGCTACACCTTC. It encodes CASSHSTDRTNYGYTF.